Presented here are 26 T cell receptor beta chains from one specimen sequenced in a study of OX40 agonist ivuxolimab in advanced cancers. The table came from immunoSEQ multiplex PCR; TCRdb's copy has only in-frame clones and leaves some out. The sample carries tens of thousands of clones, 70% to 90% recorded once. This specimen consisted of CD4+ or CD8+ T cells sorted from blood, obtained in a trial of the OX40 agonist ivuxolimab. These receptor sequences come from an adult with an advanced solid tumor such as melanoma, head and neck, liver or kidney cancer.

The chain is built from TRBV10-3 and TRBJ2-1; D is perhaps TRBD2 (6 bases). Germline V gene lookup returns CDR1 ENHRY and CDR2 SYGVKD. The length of the CDR3 is 12 residues. V was clipped by 2 bases and J by 9 bases, with 8 bases between them. The CDR3 nucleotides are TGTGCCATCAGTGAGATGGGAGGTGAGCAGTTCTTC. Translated: CAISEMGGEQFF.

In its sample, this clone was seen a few times. This sequence joins TRBV4-1 and TRBJ2-7; unclear D gene. The CDR3 has 15 amino acids. Per germline, CDR1 MGHRA and CDR2 YSYEKL. V dropped 1 base and J dropped 2 bases, with 12 bases sitting between them. CDR3 sequence: CASSQGQAPTYEQYF. In DNA form, the CDR3 reads TGCGCCAGCAGCCAAGGTCAAGCCCCTACCTACGAGCAGTACTTC.

This chain joins TRBV10-3 and TRBJ1-2; no firm D call. In germline, CDR1 is ENHRY, CDR2 SYGVKD. CDR3 length: 12 residues. V was pared by 8 bases and J by 3 bases, with 10 bases between. The CDR3 spells CAILDRHYGYTF. The CDR3 region has the DNA TGTGCCATCTTGGACCGCCACTATGGCTACACCTTC.

A remark on this clone: Germline and junction disagree at one end, which may indicate a read error. The chain has TRBV7-7 and TRBJ2-5; D gene uncertain. CDR3 length: 13 residues. Per the germline V gene, CDR1 is SSHAT and CDR2 is FNYEAQ (reference sequence). The CDR3 nucleotides are TGTGCTAGCAGCTCGTCGACCCAAGAGACCCAGTACTTC. This sequence encodes CASSSSTQETQYF.

The J gene is TRBJ2-2, the V gene TRBV13; 11 bases map to TRBD2. The CDR3 loop spans 15 amino acids. The germline V gene encodes CDR1 PRHDT and CDR2 FYEKMQ (reference sequence). Trimming took 4 bases from V and 8 from J; bases not matched to a gene: 6. CDR3 DNA: TGTGCCAGCAGCTCCACTAGCGGGAGAAAGGGGGAGCTGTTTTTT. This translates into CASSSTSGRKGELFF.

The chain combines TRBV6-5 with TRBJ2-1; 8 nucleotides align to TRBD1. The CDR3 length is 14 residues. V was pared by 2 bases and J by 8 bases, with 5 bases of the junction left unmatched. Germline lookup yields CDR1 MNHEY and CDR2 SVGAGI. In nucleotides, the CDR3 is TGTGCCAGCAGTTACGGCCAGGGGGCGCATGAGCAGTTCTTC. Translation gives CASSYGQGAHEQFF.

This chain joins TRBV6-1 and TRBJ2-3; no clear D gene. Trimming took 2 bases from V and 5 from J, leaving 11 bases between them. CDR3 length equals 14 residues. Looked up from germline, CDR1 is MNHNS and CDR2 is SASEGT. The CDR3 nucleotides are TGTGCCAGCAGTGAATGGCAGGCTTTAGATACGCAGTATTTT. Translated: CASSEWQALDTQYF.

The chain is built from TRBV14 and TRBJ1-3, with D possibly TRBD1 on 5 matching bases. The CDR3 covers 13 residues. CDR1 SGHDN and CDR2 FVKESK come from the germline V gene. Trimming removed 4 bases from V and 11 bases from J, with 15 bases in between. The CDR3 coding sequence is TGTGCCAGCAGCCCCGGAAGACAGAGATCCATATATTTT. The encoded protein is CASSPGRQRSIYF.

V usage is TRBV2 and J usage is TRBJ2-7, with TRBD2 matching over 7 bases. Germline V gives CDR1 SNHLY, CDR2 FYNNEI. Trimming cost V 6 bases and J 2 bases; bases outside gene matches: 4. This CDR3 has 13 residues. This CDR3 reads CASRGEGPYEQYF. DNA of the CDR3: TGTGCCAGCAGGGGGGAGGGGCCCTACGAGCAGTACTTC.

This chain links TRBV11-3 with TRBJ2-1; D possibly matches TRBD1 or TRBD2 (5 bases each). Germline CDR1 is SGHNT and CDR2 is YENEEA. The CDR3 loop spans 15 amino acids. V shed 5 bases and J shed 4 bases, with 15 bases lying between them. The CDR3 nucleotides are TGTGCCAGCAGCCGGGTTGGGACCCAATACAATGAGCAGTTCTTC. It codes for CASSRVGTQYNEQFF.

This rearrangement joins TRBV19 to TRBJ2-2; D possibly corresponds to TRBD1 (7 bases). Trimming took off 3 bases at V and 4 bases at J, with 12 bases between the two ends. The CDR3 totals 15 residues. Per germline, CDR1 LNHDA and CDR2 SQIVND (reference sequence). The CDR3 DNA reads as TGTGCCAGTAGTATCGGAGGGGGCAGCACCGGGGAGCTGTTTTTT. As protein: CASSIGGGSTGELFF.

The chain couples TRBV4-3 to TRBJ2-3; 7 bases agree with TRBD2. The J segment lost 4 bases and the V segment lost 5 bases, leaving 15 bases of the junction unmatched. Germline V lookup: CDR1 LGHNA, CDR2 YSLEER. The CDR3 covers 17 residues. CDR3 protein: CASSSTRLANPPDTQYF. The DNA of the CDR3 is TGCGCCAGCAGCTCAACCCGACTAGCAAATCCCCCAGATACGCAGTATTTT.

This clone was recorded only once. The CDR3 DNA reads as TGTGCCAGCAGCCCAGCACCTAGCGGGGCGAACACCGGGGAGCTGTTTTTT. Its protein is CASSPAPSGANTGELFF. The chain combines TRBV4-2 with TRBJ2-2; TRBD2 matches 9 bases. The junction had 6 bases not matched to a gene; V was cut back by 4 bases and J by 0 bases. This CDR3 comprises 17 residues. Germline V gives CDR1 LGHNA, CDR2 YNFKEQ.

The chain has TRBV7-9 and TRBJ2-1; D is uncertain. The CDR3 extends over 17 amino acids. CDR1 and CDR2 from the germline V gene are SEHNR and FQNEAQ (reference sequence). Trimming removed 1 base from V and 4 bases from J, with 17 bases in between. CDR3 bases: TGTGCCAGCAGCTTAGAGTTAGGACGGCTAGGTTACAATGAGCAGTTCTTC. Its protein product is CASSLELGRLGYNEQFF.

V and J are TRBV10-3 and TRBJ2-7; TRBD2 agrees at 8 bases. The V segment lost 0 bases and the J segment 6 bases; nucleotides outside the gene matches: 10. Germline V gene sequence: CDR1 ENHRY, CDR2 SYGVKD. The CDR3 sequence is 16 residues long. The CDR3 nucleotides are TGTGCCATCAGTGAGTCGAGCGGGAGCCTTCTAGGCGAGCAGTACTTC. Translation gives CAISESSGSLLGEQYF.

The chain is built from TRBV11-2 and TRBJ2-3; D unresolved. The CDR3 is made up of 13 amino acids. Germline assignment: CDR1 SGHAT and CDR2 FQNNGV. V was clipped by 4 bases and J by 4 bases, with 9 bases between them. CDR3 coding DNA: TGTGCCAGCAGCTCTTACGGGTCAGATACGCAGTATTTT. This encodes CASSSYGSDTQYF.

The rearrangement uses TRBV28 and TRBJ1-1; TRBD1 aligns across 7 bases. The V gene end was trimmed by 7 bases and the J gene end by 3 bases; junction bases not matched to a gene: 14. Germline CDR1 is MDHEN and CDR2 is SYDVKM. CDR3 length: 16 residues. The CDR3: CASIEGGQGSDTEAFF. Here the CDR3 DNA reads TGTGCCAGCATAGAAGGGGGCCAGGGGTCGGACACTGAAGCTTTCTTT.

The genes are TRBV15 and TRBJ2-7; maybe TRBD1 (5 bases). The CDR3 is 12 residues long. V lost 0 bases and J 5 bases, leaving 5 bases between the germline ends. Germline V CDR1 and CDR2: LNHNV, YYDKDF (reference sequence). This chain's CDR3 is CATSREGDEQYF. CDR3 sequence (DNA): TGTGCCACCAGCAGAGAAGGGGACGAGCAGTACTTC.

The chain combines TRBV7-2 with TRBJ2-7, with a possible D match to TRBD2 (6 bases). The CDR3 spans 14 residues. V lost 5 bases and J 0 bases, leaving 11 bases between the germline ends. Germline values: CDR1 SGHTA, CDR2 FQGNSA. The CDR3 sequence is CASSQAGRSYEQYF. In DNA form, the CDR3 reads TGTGCCAGCAGCCAAGCGGGCCGCTCCTACGAGCAGTACTTC. The full variable domain, in which reference TRBV7-2 and TRBJ2-7 provide the parts outside the CDR3, is GAGVSQSPSNKVTEKGKDVELRCDPISGHTALYWYRQSLGQGLEFLIYFQGNSAPDKSGLPSDRFSAERTGGSVSTLTIQRTQQEDSAVYLCASSQAGRSYEQYFGPGTRLTVT.

J is TRBJ2-7 and V is TRBV6-6; a possible D gene is TRBD1 (6 bases). The ends were cut back, 5 bases at V and 3 bases at J, with 8 bases in the middle. Germline-derived CDR1 and CDR2 are MNHNY and SVGAGI (reference sequence). There are 12 residues in the CDR3. The CDR3 region has the DNA TGTGCCAGCAGTATACAGGGCTACGAGCAGTACTTC. Protein product: CASSIQGYEQYF.

This chain joins TRBV10-3 and TRBJ1-1; 10 bases are a match to TRBD1. The CDR3 is 13 amino acids. The trim removed 5 bases at V and 5 bases at J, leaving 2 bases unmatched. Germline values: CDR1 ENHRY, CDR2 SYGVKD. As DNA, the CDR3 is TGTGCCATCAGTAAGGACAGGGGGACTGAAGCTTTCTTT. This sequence encodes CAISKDRGTEAFF.

The chain links TRBV15 to TRBJ2-1, with TRBD2 identical over 11 bases. Germline V gene data show CDR1 as LNHNV and CDR2 as YYDKDF (reference sequence). There are 16 residues in the CDR3. The junction had 3 bases not matched to a gene; V was cut back by 0 bases and J by 5 bases. CDR3 sequence (DNA): TGTGCCACCAGCAGAGAGATAGCGGGGGGGAACAATGAGCAGTTCTTC. The encoded protein is CATSREIAGGNNEQFF.

V and J are TRBV21-1 and TRBJ2-7; no DNA check was done on the table's D call, TRBD2. TRBV21-1 is given as a pseudogene. This CDR3 is 17 amino acids long. CDR3 DNA: TGTGCCAGCAGCAAAGCTTATAGCGGGAGGAATTCCTACGAGCAGTACTTC. Protein sequence: CASSKAYSGRNSYEQYF.

DNA for the CDR3: TGTGCCAGCAGCCGATCACTCGGACAGACACAAGAGACCCAGTACTTC. Translating it yields CASSRSLGQTQETQYF. The chain uses TRBV7-2 and TRBJ2-5, with a weak D call TRBD1 (6 bases). This CDR3 comprises 16 residues. The V and J ends lost 5 bases and 2 bases respectively, with 18 bases between them. Germline V lookup: CDR1 SGHTA, CDR2 FQGNSA.

The gene calls are TRBV4-2 and TRBJ1-5, with TRBD1 identical over 11 bases. CDR3 length: 17 amino acids. Trimming removed 0 bases from V and 4 bases from J; junction bases left unmatched: 5. Germline assignment: CDR1 LGHNA and CDR2 YNFKEQ. CDR3 in DNA: TGTGCCAGCAGCCAAGACCGGGGGACAGGGGGGAATCAGCCCCAGCATTTT. Amino acid sequence: CASSQDRGTGGNQPQHF.

This sequence joins TRBV2 and TRBJ2-5; 8 nucleotides line up with TRBD1. The CDR3 sequence is 16 residues long. V shed 4 bases and J 5 bases; nucleotides not matched to a gene: 12. The V gene's germline CDR1 is SNHLY and CDR2 FYNNEI. The CDR3, as DNA: TGTGCCAGCAGTGGTCCCCCGGGACAGGTAGGGGAGACCCAGTACTTC. Translated, it gives CASSGPPGQVGETQYF.